This T cell receptor beta chain was identified in a study of blood T cells in healthy people across ages. PCR was performed a second time for about 7 to 12 cycles using a sample-barcoded 5' primer and a J-beta primer mix. Each CDR3 protein is one row after TCRdb ran MiXCR on the 5' RACE reads. This sample has 800,000 or so distinct CDR3 sequences, with roughly 25% found just once. General study results and limits: Getting older went along with TCR beta diversity per million T cells dropping roughly linearly.

This CDR3 region has 14 residues. CDR1 and CDR2 from the germline V gene are SQVTM and ANQGSEA. V gave up 3 bases and J gave up 3 bases, with 13 bases separating them. In the case of this clonotype: The target antigen is unknown.

The data also belong to a second study, concerning T cells of mothers and their children. This second study says: Three healthy Caucasian mothers, along with their six children, served as the donors. When mothers and children were related, their normalized repertoire overlap, which was always slightly higher, did not differ significantly from that of unrelated pairs.

The sequenced sample consisted of blood. The chain employs TRBV29-1 and TRBJ2-3; a weak D match, TRBD2 (7 bases). This clonotype originated in a boy aged 5-17 years in good health. The chain's CDR3 is CSVDDGGRTDTQYF. For the CDR3, the DNA is TGCAGCGTTGACGACGGGGGGCGGACAGATACGCAGTATTTT.